The T cell receptor beta chain under discussion was sequenced for a study of blood T cell repertoires in COVID-19. Study background: Samples taken during acute and convalescent COVID-19 were collected in the United States, Italy and Spain. PBMCs, B-cell-depleted T cells, or T cells were the source of the cDNA or gDNA that made up the material.

Enrollment of patients from Seattle took place during active infection, with longitudinal follow-up. The authors' processing: Using reference gene primer amplification, nucleated cell counts were estimated. TCRdb's table, derived via immunoSEQ multiplex PCR, lists solely in-frame clones and lacks some. V and J calls and clone size are copied from that table; D and trimming were computed from the DNA. The top ten hold 26% of the sample, which has about 50,000 clones, roughly four fifths seen once. The sample consisted of peripheral blood. The receptor comes from a woman older than 75 with COVID-19, enrolled during active disease.

CDR3 sequence: CAWRTQATVSGNTIYF. The CDR3 bases are TGTGCCTGGAGGACTCAAGCCACCGTCTCTGGAAACACCATATATTTT. The rearrangement joins TRBV30 to TRBJ1-3; D unclear. V lost 3 bases and J 0 bases, leaving 15 bases between the germline ends. Looked up from germline, CDR1 is GTSNPN and CDR2 is SVGIG (reference sequence). This CDR3 contains 16 residues.